This T cell receptor beta chain was recovered during a study of T cells in Graves' hyperthyroidism and ophthalmopathy. This clonotype was seen repeatedly, ten times or more. Fresh peripheral blood, 9.5 to 10 ml of it, supplied the PBMCs. Amplification of TCR beta CDR3 regions used RNA as the template. The study used the HTBI primer set for a first-round RT-PCR of the TCR CDR3. MiXCR was run by TCRdb on the multiplex PCR reads, yielding one entry per CDR3 protein. The repertoire holds more than 450,000 distinct CDR3 sequences, with 11% to 15% as singletons. The CDR3 length is 13 residues. Trimming took off 6 bases at V and 1 base at J, with 9 bases between the two ends. Germline CDR1 and CDR2: ENHRY and SYGVKD.

Sequences were obtained from blood. This receptor was obtained from a woman aged 40 to 50 with Graves' hyperthyroidism. The chain has TRBV10-3 and TRBJ1-2, with D uncertain. The CDR3 sequence: CAISAGYNYGYTF. In DNA form, the CDR3 reads TGTGCCATCAGCGCAGGCTATAACTATGGCTACACCTTC.